The clone carrying this TCR beta chain was recorded only once. As for treatment: randomized to nivolumab then ipilimumab (arm A) or the reverse (arm B). The data were obtained in a study of sequential checkpoint blockade in melanoma. TCRdb's copy holds only in-frame clones and misses some; the assay was immunoSEQ multiplex PCR. The table has approximately 12,000 clones, roughly two thirds seen once; the top ten hold 23%. The specimen was CD8+ T cells sorted from blood (inferred from file names), collected from a patient given nivolumab and ipilimumab in sequence. The receptor's source is a human donor with melanoma.

Here the CDR3 reads CASSLLAAYEQYF. The CDR3 bases are TGTGCCAGCAGCTTACTAGCGGCCTACGAGCAGTACTTC. The genes are TRBV5-6 and TRBJ2-5, with TRBD2 matching 8 bases. The J call is uncertain, as TRBJ2-7 better fits the DNA end. The germline CDR1 and CDR2 sequences are SGHDT and YYEEEE. This CDR3 is 13 amino acids long.